This T cell receptor beta chain came from a study of type 1 regulatory T cells. A word on this clonotype: Its antigen remains unknown.

TCRdb analysed the reads with MiXCR anew, one entry per CDR3 protein. Among fewer than 70,000 distinct CDR3 sequences listed, around 60% were seen once. Germline loops: CDR1 MNHEY, CDR2 SMNVEV (reference sequence). The CDR3 is made up of 14 amino acids. Trimming cost V 2 bases and J 4 bases, with 10 bases left between them. Sequenced material: cultured T cells, either the whole culture or a sorted T cell fraction (not recorded which). Subset: Tr1-enriched cell product generated in vitro against host alloantigens. This receptor was identified in a human donor in good health. The chain links TRBV27 to TRBJ2-3; D possibly corresponds to TRBD2 (5 bases). CDR3 sequence reads: CASSLAGGSDTQYF. The CDR3 DNA sequence: TGTGCCAGCAGTTTAGCGGGTGGGTCAGATACGCAGTATTTT.